This T cell receptor beta chain was sequenced in a study of CD8 T cells in ankylosing spondylitis (TCRdb year 2017). Broadly, across the study: The study set out to find disease-linked TCR variants by profiling T cell receptor beta repertoires in ankylosing spondylitis patients and healthy donors. The full study cohort comprised around 25 ankylosing spondylitis patients and some 100 healthy donors. Samples of peripheral blood were taken, and for ankylosing spondylitis patients, synovial fluid was collected as well. Broad study findings and their caveats: In peripheral blood, the disease-linked clones were found at relatively low frequencies and had a CD8+ phenotype. The disease-linked clones were reported to be significantly enriched in matched synovial fluid samples from ankylosing spondylitis patients. A TCR beta motif of several highly homologous amino acid variants appeared characteristic of blood from ankylosing spondylitis patients. Some TCR beta motif variants had previously been reported in synovial fluid and blood of reactive arthritis patients, which suggested common disease-initiation mechanisms.

To note about this clonotype: Its antigen remains undetermined. The record has no base qualities; no much larger clone is one base away.

The sequencer was an Illumina HiSeq 2500. Quantitative 5'-RACE with molecular barcodes was the method used to prepare the TCR beta libraries. Regarding the original processing steps: A new computational method based on a probabilistic model of VDJ rearrangement was used to identify disease-linked TCR variants. Clones were called with MiXCR by TCRdb after fastp trimmed the public reads at Q25, and only in-frame beta chains were retained. Here each entry gathers all rows of one CDR3 protein and keeps the most common genes and DNA. The V and J calls come from TCRdb's annotation, not from the publication. In this sample the table shows approximately 300,000 distinct CDR3 sequences, 6.5% to 10% of which occur a single time. Of the sample, 13% to 15% falls within the top ten clones. The specimen sequenced was blood, either unsorted or a sorted T cell fraction (not recorded which). The sequence was collected from a male donor with ankylosing spondylitis.

The DNA sequence is as follows: TGTGCCAGCAGCGTAATGGCGGGAGCCGTAAATGAGCAGTTCTTC. This sequence encodes CASSVMAGAVNEQFF. This sequence uses TRBV9 and TRBJ2-1; 7 of the junction bases match TRBD2. Including cysteine and phenylalanine, the CDR3 has 15 amino acids. Only the CDR3 DNA stays, 45 bases, in frame from base 1. According to the germline V gene, CDR1 reads SGDLS and CDR2 reads YYNGEE. Relative to germline, V is missing 1 base and J is missing 7 bases, with 8 bases of the junction outside any gene match.